The clone carrying this T cell receptor beta chain was counted a few times. This entry is derived from a study of T-cell memory formation after mild COVID-19. Germline CDR1 reads SGHKS; CDR2 reads YYEKEE (reference sequence). Trimming cost V 0 bases and J 6 bases; bases outside gene matches: 11. This CDR3 has 17 residues. MiXCR was run by TCRdb on the 5' RACE reads, yielding one entry per CDR3 protein. The repertoire holds about half a million distinct CDR3 sequences, with roughly 18% as singletons. The V and J genes are TRBV5-5 and TRBJ1-1, with 10 bases identical to TRBD1. The clonotype comes from an adult woman who had mild COVID-19 (a few samples of this study predate the infection). Cell type and time point are not known. Sequenced material: PBMCs or a T cell subset sorted from them (not recorded which). DNA of the CDR3: TGTGCCAGCAGCTTGGTCGGTTTGGGGACAGGGGCCCCTGAAGCTTTCTTT. It is translated as CASSLVGLGTGAPEAFF.